These 29 T cell receptor beta chains share one sample of origin, sequenced in a study of T cell responses to AZD1222 COVID-19 vaccine. Profiling relied on immunoSEQ multiplex PCR, and the TCRdb table lists in-frame clones only, not all of them. Among 75,000 to 100,000 clones listed, more than 80% were seen once. Sequences were derived from peripheral blood, sampled on day 0 of AZD1222 vaccination. The receptor source for this set is an adult in good health.

This clone was picked up one time. The chain employs TRBV19 and TRBJ2-2; D may be TRBD1 (5 bases). V was clipped by 7 bases and J by 4 bases, with 16 bases between them. Germline assignment: CDR1 LNHDA and CDR2 SQIVND (reference sequence). The CDR3 contains 15 residues. The CDR3 region has the DNA TGTGCCAGTAACTCCCGGGCAGGGATCACCGGGGAGCTGTTTTTT. It yields the protein CASNSRAGITGELFF.

The gene calls are TRBV29-1 and TRBJ2-2; D is ambiguous. The CDR3 sequence is 14 residues long. Germline lookup yields CDR1 SQVTM and CDR2 ANQGSEA. Trimming removed 4 bases at V and 4 bases at J, with 13 bases between. The CDR3 nucleotides read TGCAGCGTTGGGTTTGCGGTCGGCACCGGGGAGCTGTTTTTT. This translates into CSVGFAVGTGELFF.

V usage is TRBV6-5 and J usage is TRBJ1-1; TRBD1 aligns across 8 bases. V dropped 8 bases and J dropped 7; count of bases not matched to a gene: 6. The CDR3 is made up of 12 amino acids. The germline V gene has CDR1 MNHEY and CDR2 SVGAGI. The CDR3 DNA is TGTGCCAGCTCACGGACAGGGAGTGAAGCTTTCTTT. Its protein is CASSRTGSEAFF.

The chain carries TRBV4-2 and TRBJ2-5; D unclear. Germline V gives CDR1 LGHNA, CDR2 YNFKEQ. The CDR3 runs to 15 residues. V was trimmed by 0 bases and J by 4 bases, leaving 12 bases between them. CDR3 amino acids: CASSQDPSLPETQYF. The CDR3 nucleotides read TGTGCCAGCAGCCAAGATCCAAGTCTCCCAGAGACCCAGTACTTC.

The rearrangement links TRBV2 to TRBJ1-2; 8 nucleotides line up with TRBD1. This CDR3 contains 14 residues. The germline gives CDR1 SNHLY, CDR2 FYNNEI. The trim removed 2 bases at V and 3 bases at J, leaving 2 bases unmatched. CDR3 DNA sequence: TGTGCCAGCAGTGAACTGGGACAGGACTATGGCTACACCTTC. It yields the protein CASSELGQDYGYTF.

CDR3 nucleotide sequence: TGTGCCAGCAGCAGGGACGGGAGAGCCAATGAGCAGTTCTTC. This codes for CASSRDGRANEQFF. The chain is built from TRBV7-2 and TRBJ2-1; TRBD2 is a possible D gene (6 bases). Trimming took 5 bases from V and 6 from J, leaving 14 bases between them. CDR1 is SGHTA, CDR2 FQGNSA, per germline. The CDR3 extends over 14 amino acids.

V usage is TRBV9 and J usage is TRBJ2-1; possibly TRBD1 for D (6 bases). Germline V lookup: CDR1 SGDLS, CDR2 YYNGEE. This CDR3 has 15 amino acids. Trimming stripped 0 bases from V and 0 bases from J, with 7 bases between. The CDR3 loop reads CASSVVGGSYNEQFF. Here the CDR3 DNA reads TGTGCCAGCAGCGTAGTAGGGGGCTCCTACAATGAGCAGTTCTTC.

The chain employs TRBV28 and TRBJ1-4, with D possibly being TRBD1 (5 bases). The CDR3 contains 15 residues. In germline, CDR1 is MDHEN, CDR2 SYDVKM. V was clipped by 10 bases and J by 0 bases, with 15 bases between them. The CDR3 loop is CAIRGAIATNEKLFF. In DNA, the CDR3 is TGTGCCATAAGGGGCGCCATTGCAACTAATGAAAAACTGTTTTTT. Using reference TRBV28 and TRBJ1-4 for the parts outside the CDR3, the full variable domain is DVKVTQSSRYLVKRTGEKVFLECVQDMDHENMFWYRQDPGLGLRLIYFSYDVKMKEKGDIPEGYSVSREKKERFSLILESASTNQTSMYLCAIRGAIATNEKLFFGSGTQLSVL.

CDR3 loop: CASSWRGDSYEQYF. CDR3 sequence (DNA): TGTGCCAGCTCATGGCGGGGGGACTCCTACGAGCAGTACTTC. The chain carries TRBV18 and TRBJ2-7, with 8 bases identical to TRBD2. Trimming cost V 5 bases and J 0 bases; bases outside gene matches: 3. This CDR3 is built from 14 residues. CDR1 is KGHSH, CDR2 LQKENI, per germline. Using reference TRBV18 and TRBJ2-7 for the parts outside the CDR3, the full variable domain is NAGVMQNPRHLVRRRGQEARLRCSPMKGHSHVYWYRQLPEEGLKFMVYLQKENIIDESGMPKERFSAEFPKEGPSILRIQQVVRGDSAAYFCASSWRGDSYEQYFGPGTRLTVT.

V is TRBV18 and J is TRBJ2-7; a weak D match, TRBD2 (6 bases). V lost 0 bases to trimming and J lost 3 bases, with 12 bases between them. The CDR3 extends over 15 amino acids. CDR1 is KGHSH and CDR2 is LQKENI in the germline V gene. DNA for the CDR3: TGTGCCAGCTCACCACCCTCTAGCGAGAACTACGAGCAGTACTTC. Its protein product is CASSPPSSENYEQYF.

The genes are TRBV25-1 and TRBJ2-5; possibly TRBD2 for D (6 bases). The CDR3 is made up of 15 amino acids. V was pared by 2 bases and J by 2 bases, with 12 bases between. CDR1 and CDR2 (germline): MGHDK, SYGVNS. CDR3 residues: CASSEAGRGQETQYF. The DNA of the CDR3 is TGTGCCAGCAGTGAAGCTGGGCGGGGACAAGAGACCCAGTACTTC.

The chain recombines TRBV6-1 with TRBJ1-3; 7 bases fit TRBD1. Trimming cost V 4 bases and J 0 bases; bases outside gene matches: 6. Germline V CDR1 and CDR2: MNHNS, SASEGT. CDR3 length equals 16 residues. CDR3 region: CASSGDGTASGNTIYF. The CDR3 region has the DNA TGTGCCAGCAGTGGGGACGGGACAGCCTCTGGAAACACCATATATTTT.

J is TRBJ2-7 and V is TRBV4-1, with 7 nucleotides matching TRBD1. Germline V gene data show CDR1 as MGHRA and CDR2 as YSYEKL. The junction had 12 bases not matched to a gene; V was cut back by 1 base and J by 6 bases. The CDR3 spans 16 residues. CDR3 amino acids: CASSQGKDKTGFEQYF. Written as DNA, the CDR3 is TGCGCCAGCAGCCAAGGGAAAGATAAGACAGGGTTCGAGCAGTACTTC.

This CDR3 reads CASSTPLPGARPQHF. The CDR3 region has the DNA TGCGCCAGCAGCACCCCCTTACCGGGGGCAAGGCCCCAGCATTTT. The rearrangement links TRBV5-1 to TRBJ1-5; a weak D match, TRBD1 (6 bases). The V gene lost 4 bases and the J gene lost 9 bases, with 20 bases spanning the gap. This CDR3 has 15 residues. CDR1 SGHRS and CDR2 YFSETQ come from the germline V gene.

The chain combines TRBV9 with TRBJ1-2, with D possibly being TRBD1 (6 bases). V was cut by 4 bases and J by 4 bases, with 17 bases left in between. The CDR3 runs to 15 residues. From germline, CDR1 is SGDLS and CDR2 YYNGEE. In DNA form, the CDR3 reads TGTGCCAGCAGCCCATCGGGAAGGGGGTTCTATGGCTACACCTTC. It translates to CASSPSGRGFYGYTF. The whole variable domain, remainder taken from reference TRBV9 and TRBJ1-2, is DSGVTQTPKHLITATGQRVTLRCSPRSGDLSVYWYQQSLDQGLQFLIQYYNGEERAKGNILERFSAQQFPDLHSELNLSSLELGDSALYFCASSPSGRGFYGYTFGSGTRLTVV.

A few counts support this clone. J is TRBJ1-1 and V is TRBV6-6, with a weak D call TRBD1 (5 bases). Germline V lookup: CDR1 MNHNY, CDR2 SVGAGI (reference sequence). Between the trimmed V and J ends, which lost 4 bases and 6 bases, there was a span of 21 bases. The CDR3 totals 16 residues. The CDR3 reads CASSWGRALSHPEAFF. CDR3 in DNA: TGTGCCAGCAGTTGGGGCAGGGCCTTGTCGCATCCTGAAGCTTTCTTT.

This chain links TRBV9 with TRBJ1-2, with TRBD1 matching 7 bases. The ends lost 4 bases at V and 4 bases at J; junction bases unmatched: 4. The CDR3 consists of 13 residues. Germline CDR1 and CDR2: SGDLS and YYNGEE. CDR3 residues: CASSPGQIYGYTF. Here the CDR3 DNA reads TGTGCCAGCAGCCCGGGACAGATCTATGGCTACACCTTC.

The CDR3 DNA follows: TGCGCCAGCAGCTCCTCGACAGGGCAATATAATTCACCCCTCCACTTT. This sequence encodes CASSSSTGQYNSPLHF. The V and J genes are TRBV5-1 and TRBJ1-6; TRBD1 matches at 7 bases. This CDR3 has 16 residues. Germline CDR1 and CDR2: SGHRS and YFSETQ. After removal of 3 bases from V and 4 bases from J, the junction contained 7 bases not matched to a gene.

Only one count was recorded for this clone. The chain has TRBV3-1 (or the pseudogene TRBV3-2) and TRBJ1-6; D is perhaps TRBD1 (5 bases). This CDR3 comprises 16 residues. Germline V lookup: CDR1 LGHDT, CDR2 YNNKEL (reference sequence). The V end was cut by 7 bases, the J end by 2 bases, with 15 bases between. The CDR3 region is CASNLWGDTYNSPLHF. The CDR3 nucleotides are TGTGCCAGCAACCTATGGGGGGATACCTATAATTCACCCCTCCACTTT.

V gene TRBV2 combines with J gene TRBJ1-6; 9 nucleotides line up with TRBD1. CDR1 and CDR2 from the germline V gene are SNHLY and FYNNEI. CDR3 length: 17 amino acids. Germline trimming cut 4 bases from V and 0 bases from J; bases unmatched to any gene: 4. The CDR3: CASSGQGGSSYNSPLHF. CDR3 bases: TGTGCCAGCAGTGGACAGGGGGGGAGCTCCTATAATTCACCCCTCCACTTT.

In DNA form, the CDR3 reads TGTGCCAGAACGGACACACGCTATTACGAGCAGTACTTC. This encodes CARTDTRYYEQYF. This chain links TRBV2 with TRBJ2-7; D might be TRBD1 (5 bases). The germline V gene encodes CDR1 SNHLY and CDR2 FYNNEI. V was clipped by 9 bases and J by 4 bases, with 16 bases between them. The CDR3 totals 13 residues. The full variable domain, in which reference TRBV2 and TRBJ2-7 provide the parts outside the CDR3, is EPEVTQTPSHQVTQMGQEVILRCVPISNHLYFYWYRQILGQKVEFLVSFYNNEISEKSEIFDDQFSVERPDGSNFTLKIRSTKLEDSAMYFCARTDTRYYEQYFGPGTRLTVT.

This clone appeared a few times. J is TRBJ2-2 and V is TRBV19, with a possible D match to TRBD1 (5 bases). Germline CDR1 is LNHDA and CDR2 is SQIVND (reference sequence). This CDR3 is 14 amino acids long. V was cut by 3 bases and J by 4 bases, with 9 bases left in between. CDR3 nucleotides: TGTGCCAGTAGTATTCTAGGGGTCACCGGGGAGCTGTTTTTT. Translating it yields CASSILGVTGELFF.

The CDR3 bases are TGTGCCACCGGGACACCGTCTGGGGAGCTGTTTTTT. Its protein product is CATGTPSGELFF. V is TRBV24-1 and J is TRBJ2-2; TRBD1 is a possible D gene (6 bases). Between the trimmed V and J ends, which lost 9 bases and 8 bases, there was a span of 12 bases. The CDR3 covers 12 residues. Germline assignment: CDR1 KGHDR and CDR2 SFDVKD.

The chain uses TRBV27 and TRBJ1-5; 10 bases align to TRBD1. CDR3 size: 15 residues. The germline CDR1 and CDR2 sequences are MNHEY and SMNVEV (reference sequence). J lost 2 bases, V lost 5 bases, and 3 bases had no gene match. CDR3: CASSTGTGGNQPQHF. Written as DNA, the CDR3 is TGTGCCAGCAGTACCGGGACAGGGGGCAATCAGCCCCAGCATTTT.

The V and J genes are TRBV21-1 and TRBJ2-1; the D call TRBD1 from the table was never checked on the DNA. TRBV21-1 is annotated as a pseudogene. The CDR3 length is 17 residues. DNA for the CDR3: TGTGCCAGCAGCAAAGAGGACAGGAAGAGCTCCTACAATGAGCAGTTCTTC. Its translation is CASSKEDRKSSYNEQFF.

This rearrangement joins TRBV20-1 to TRBJ2-7, with D maybe TRBD2 (6 bases). Germline CDR1 is DFQATT and CDR2 is SNEGSKA (reference sequence). V lost 7 bases and J 5 bases, leaving 12 bases between the germline ends. The CDR3 is 11 amino acids. CDR3 in amino acids: CSVRRVDEQYF. The CDR3 DNA sequence: TGCAGTGTGAGGAGGGTCGACGAGCAGTACTTC.

J is TRBJ1-1 and V is TRBV5-4, with D perhaps matching TRBD1 (5 bases). This CDR3 region has 15 residues. Trimming removed 1 base at V and 1 base at J, with 11 bases between. Germline lookup yields CDR1 SGHNT and CDR2 YYREEE (reference sequence). In nucleotides, the CDR3 is TGTGCCAGCAGCTTGCGGCCAGGGACGAACACTGAAGCTTTCTTT. Amino acid sequence: CASSLRPGTNTEAFF.

The gene calls are TRBV24-1 and TRBJ2-7; D unclear. The CDR3 sequence is 14 residues long. CDR1 is KGHDR and CDR2 is SFDVKD in the germline V gene. V was shortened by 3 bases and J by 5 bases, with 13 bases between the two germline ends. In DNA, the CDR3 is TGTGCCACCAGTGATCGCGGTGGCGAGGACGAGCAGTACTTC. Encoded protein: CATSDRGGEDEQYF.

The chain carries TRBV27 and TRBJ2-7, with 7 positions matching TRBD1. Germline V gene sequence: CDR1 MNHEY, CDR2 SMNVEV (reference sequence). The V gene end was trimmed by 5 bases and the J gene end by 3 bases; junction bases not matched to a gene: 19. The CDR3 length is 18 residues. The CDR3 reads CASSHIFSRGTGVYEQYF. As DNA, the CDR3 is TGTGCCAGCAGTCATATTTTCTCCAGGGGAACAGGGGTCTACGAGCAGTACTTC.